This entry describes one T cell receptor (beta chain). Its antigen is not known. This CDR3 is built from 11 residues. As the sequencing template, cDNA was produced by extracting RNA and reverse transcribing it. Generated by immunoSEQ multiplex PCR, the TCRdb table keeps only in-frame clones and is missing some. Here the sample spans fewer than 250,000 clones, around two fifths being singletons. Sample treatment: oral pan-JAK inhibitor, 5-10 mg twice daily. From alopecia areata patients, lesional scalp punch biopsies and peripheral blood were collected. The entry originates in a study of CD8+ T cells in alopecia areata. Findings and limits, study-wide: Many expanded lesional clones persisted during tofacitinib (in both scalp and blood). Resident alphabeta T cells of normal skin are also sequenced in scalp samples. Tofacitinib significantly reduced both scalp clonality and expanded CD8+ clones among the top 100.

This clonotype was obtained from a human donor with alopecia areata. The rearrangement uses TRBV1 and TRBJ2-7. TRBV1 is labeled a pseudogene. This specimen was CD4+ T cells sorted from blood, taken at approximately week 30, from a patient treated with tofacitinib. This CDR3 is CTSSQSYEQYF. The CDR3 nucleotides read TGCACCAGCAGCCAGTCCTACGAGCAGTACTTC.